Below are 30 T cell receptor beta chains sequenced from a single sample in a study of T cell responses to AZD1222 COVID-19 vaccine. The method was immunoSEQ multiplex PCR; TCRdb's version includes in-frame clones alone and lacks a portion of them. This sample has 150,000 to 200,000 clones, with roughly nine tenths found just once. Here the sequenced sample was peripheral blood, taken 28 days after the second AZD1222 dose. The receptors derive from an adult who received the AZD1222 COVID-19 vaccine.

This chain connects TRBV28 to TRBJ1-6, with a weak D call TRBD1 (5 bases). Germline CDR1 and CDR2: MDHEN and SYDVKM. V was pared by 5 bases and J by 5 bases, with 16 bases between. This CDR3 is 16 amino acids long. The CDR3: CASSRDSRRNNSPLHF. The CDR3, as DNA: TGTGCCAGCAGTCGGGACTCCAGGCGGAATAATTCACCCCTCCACTTT.

The CDR3 here is CASSLTGGRNQPQHF. The CDR3 DNA reads TGTGCCAGCAGCTTGACAGGGGGCCGCAATCAGCCCCAGCATTTT. The chain couples TRBV6-5 to TRBJ1-5; 10 bases fit TRBD1. The CDR3 consists of 15 residues. Germline trimming cut 6 bases from V and 2 bases from J; bases unmatched to any gene: 4. Germline V gene lookup returns CDR1 MNHEY and CDR2 SVGAGI.

The gene calls are TRBV3-1 (or the pseudogene TRBV3-2) and TRBJ2-4, with 7 positions matching TRBD1. V was pared by 3 bases and J by 6 bases, with 5 bases of the junction left unmatched. Germline values: CDR1 LGHDT, CDR2 YNNKEL (reference sequence). The CDR3 sequence is 14 residues long. CDR3: CASSQAGTANIQYF. CDR3 coding DNA: TGTGCCAGCAGCCAGGCCGGGACAGCAAACATTCAGTACTTC.

This clone was recorded a few times. This chain connects TRBV18 to TRBJ2-7; TRBD2 might be the D (5 bases). Looked up from germline, CDR1 is KGHSH and CDR2 is LQKENI. The ends were cut back, 0 bases at V and 2 bases at J, with 8 bases in the middle. The CDR3 totals 14 residues. CDR3 sequence: CASSPPGAPYEQYF. The CDR3 coding sequence is TGTGCCAGCTCACCACCGGGAGCACCCTACGAGCAGTACTTC.

This clone was picked up one time. Here the CDR3 DNA reads TGTGCCAGCAGCTCCAATCCGGGAATATCTAACTATGGCTACACCTTC. This encodes CASSSNPGISNYGYTF. The chain joins TRBV9 to TRBJ1-2; D is uncertain. The CDR3 sequence is 16 residues long. V was pared by 4 bases and J by 0 bases, with 16 bases between. Germline V gene sequence: CDR1 SGDLS, CDR2 YYNGEE.

The chain is built from TRBV5-1 and TRBJ2-2; D is possibly TRBD2 (5 bases). V was pared by 10 bases and J by 1 base, with 14 bases between. The germline gives CDR1 SGHRS, CDR2 YFSETQ. CDR3 size: 14 residues. CDR3 sequence (DNA): TGCGCCGGATCTCCAGGACTGAACACCGGGGAGCTGTTTTTT. Translated: CAGSPGLNTGELFF.

A word on this clone: The junction departs from the called germline gene at one end, perhaps through a read error. This chain joins TRBV6-6 and TRBJ2-7, with D perhaps matching TRBD2 (5 bases). CDR1 MNHNY and CDR2 SVGAGI come from the germline V gene (reference sequence). The CDR3 has 11 amino acids. The CDR3 spells CASSRIRDPHF. DNA for the CDR3: TGTGCCAGCAGCCGCATCCGGGATCCCCACTTC.

This clone was detected a few times. The gene calls are TRBV7-9 and TRBJ1-2; no definite D call. CDR1 SEHNR and CDR2 FQNEAQ come from the germline V gene (reference sequence). Deletions cut 5 bases from V and 5 bases from J, with 12 bases between. The CDR3 extends over 13 amino acids. The CDR3: CASSEIADYGYTF. CDR3 bases: TGTGCCAGCAGCGAAATTGCGGATTATGGCTACACCTTC.

The chain uses TRBV21-1 and TRBJ2-6; the D segment call TRBD2 is taken from the table without a DNA check. TRBV21-1 is deemed a pseudogene. The CDR3 has 24 amino acids. CDR3 DNA: TGTGCCAGCCGGGGAGCACGCCAGAAAAGACTAGCGGGACCGAGAACGGCTGGGGCCAACGTCCTGACTTTC. This encodes CASRGARQKRLAGPRTAGANVLTF.

As for this clone: This same CDR3 is encoded by further DNA sequences in the sample. The J gene is TRBJ1-4, the V gene TRBV9; the match to TRBD1 covers 11 bases. This CDR3 spans 15 amino acids. The V gene end was trimmed by 2 bases and the J gene end by 4 bases; junction bases not matched to a gene: 1. Germline CDR1 is SGDLS and CDR2 is YYNGEE. CDR3 DNA: TGTGCCAGCAGCGTGGGGACAGGGGGTAATGAAAAACTGTTTTTT. It translates to CASSVGTGGNEKLFF.

This rearrangement joins TRBV6-2 or TRBV6-3 to TRBJ1-5; possibly TRBD1 for D (5 bases). The V end was cut by 5 bases, the J end by 10 bases, with 18 bases between. The CDR3 length is 14 residues. The germline V gene has CDR1 MNHEY and CDR2 SVGEGT. CDR3 nucleotides: TGTGCCAGCAGTCTTCTGGGGGGGTGGGACCCCCAGCATTTT. Translated, it gives CASSLLGGWDPQHF.

The rearrangement joins TRBV6-5 to TRBJ1-6; TRBD1 aligns across 10 bases. Looked up from germline, CDR1 is MNHEY and CDR2 is SVGAGI. V trimming: 6 bases; J trimming: 9 bases; junction bases outside the gene matches: 5. The CDR3 extends over 14 amino acids. The CDR3 DNA is TGTGCCAGCAGATGGGACAGGGGTTTTTCACCCCTCCACTTT. Its translation: CASRWDRGFSPLHF.

The genes are TRBV21-1 and TRBJ2-5; TRBD2 is taken as the D call from the table, unchecked against the DNA. TRBV21-1 constitutes a pseudogene. There are 16 residues in the CDR3. The CDR3 coding sequence is TGTGCCAGTCCATCGGTCCAGACTAGCGATCAAGAGACCCAGTACTTC. Translated: CASPSVQTSDQETQYF.

J is TRBJ1-4 and V is TRBV7-9; TRBD1 aligns across 9 bases. The CDR3 is made up of 15 amino acids. The trim removed 5 bases at V and 7 bases at J, leaving 8 bases unmatched. From germline, CDR1 is SEHNR and CDR2 FQNEAQ (reference sequence). CDR3 sequence reads: CASSIGTGLFEKLFF. The CDR3 nucleotides are TGTGCCAGCAGCATCGGGACAGGGCTATTTGAAAAACTGTTTTTT.

The chain carries TRBV24-1 and TRBJ1-3; no clear D gene. Germline loops: CDR1 KGHDR, CDR2 SFDVKD. The length of the CDR3 is 17 residues. V lost 2 bases and J 0 bases, leaving 13 bases between the germline ends. The CDR3 is CATSDSRAGNSGNTIYF. In DNA, the CDR3 is TGTGCCACCAGTGATTCCCGGGCCGGAAACTCTGGAAACACCATATATTTT.

This chain connects TRBV28 to TRBJ1-1; 7 bases map to TRBD1. The CDR3 is 15 residues long. The V and J ends lost 3 bases and 0 bases, in that order; junction bases with no gene match: 4. Per the germline V gene, CDR1 is MDHEN and CDR2 is SYDVKM. The DNA of the CDR3 is TGTGCCAGCAGTTTGACAGGGTTGATGAACACTGAAGCTTTCTTT. It translates to CASSLTGLMNTEAFF.

The chain is built from TRBV7-9 and TRBJ1-1; D perhaps matches TRBD1 (6 bases). The germline CDR1 and CDR2 sequences are SEHNR and FQNEAQ (reference sequence). With 1 base removed from V and 10 bases from J, the gap between germline ends came to 19 bases. The CDR3 is made up of 15 amino acids. CDR3 sequence: CASSLGRDIGFRAFF. In nucleotides, the CDR3 is TGTGCCAGCAGCTTAGGTCGGGACATCGGATTTAGAGCTTTCTTT.

The gene calls are TRBV21-1 and TRBJ1-2; TRBD1, the D gene given by the table, was not confirmed from the DNA. TRBV21-1 is classified as a pseudogene. There are 17 residues in the CDR3. CDR3 protein: CASSRNKRGRGNYGYTF. The CDR3 DNA follows: TGTGCCAGCAGCAGAAATAAACGTGGCAGGGGGAACTATGGCTACACCTTC.

The chain joins TRBV12-3 or TRBV12-4 to TRBJ1-2; 8 positions match TRBD1. The ends lost 2 bases at V and 5 bases at J; junction bases unmatched: 1. The CDR3 extends over 13 amino acids. The chain's CDR3 is CASSLWTGYGYTF. The DNA of the CDR3 is TGTGCCAGCAGTTTATGGACAGGGTATGGCTACACCTTC.

The rearrangement joins TRBV3-1 (or the pseudogene TRBV3-2) to TRBJ2-7; 8 bases agree with TRBD2. Looked up from germline, CDR1 is LGHDT and CDR2 is YNNKEL (reference sequence). The CDR3 is 13 amino acids. Unmatched junction bases numbered 2, after V lost 5 bases and J lost 2 bases. DNA for the CDR3: TGTGCCAGCAGCGACGGGGGGGCCTACGAGCAGTACTTC. This encodes CASSDGGAYEQYF.

This chain's CDR3 is CASSEAGLGPYEQYF. Here the CDR3 DNA reads TGTGCCAGCAGTGAAGCCGGACTGGGACCCTACGAGCAGTACTTC. This chain uses TRBV25-1 with TRBJ2-7; tentatively, D is TRBD1 or TRBD2 (5 bases each). The CDR3 loop spans 15 amino acids. The V gene's germline CDR1 is MGHDK and CDR2 SYGVNS. With 2 bases removed from V and 2 bases from J, the gap between germline ends came to 13 bases.

V usage is TRBV23-1 and J usage is TRBJ2-7, with D perhaps given as TRBD1 or TRBD2 (7 bases each). TRBV23-1 is an ORF; its function is uncertain. This CDR3 is built from 16 residues. Trimming shortened V by 6 bases and J by 2 bases, and 20 bases separated the two germline ends. The CDR3 loop reads CASSTVPQGGAYEQYF. As DNA, the CDR3 is TGCGCCAGCAGCACGGTCCCTCAGGGGGGGGCCTACGAGCAGTACTTC.

This clone was seen only a few times. The V call is TRBV3-1 (or the pseudogene TRBV3-2), the J call TRBJ1-1, with 7 bases identical to TRBD1. Germline assignment: CDR1 LGHDT and CDR2 YNNKEL (reference sequence). V dropped 6 bases and J dropped 7; count of bases not matched to a gene: 8. The CDR3 has 13 amino acids. The CDR3 DNA sequence: TGTGCCAGCAGTAGGGGACAGCTCAGTGAAGCTTTCTTT. This codes for CASSRGQLSEAFF.

This clone was seen more than once but under ten times. The chain uses TRBV30 and TRBJ1-1; tentative D call: TRBD1 (5 bases). CDR1 and CDR2 from the germline V gene are GTSNPN and SVGIG (reference sequence). Trimming pared 1 base from V and 4 bases from J, leaving 13 bases between. The CDR3 is 14 amino acids. This CDR3 reads CAWSGGQGTTEAFF. The CDR3 DNA reads TGTGCCTGGAGTGGTGGTCAGGGCACCACTGAAGCTTTCTTT.

This clone was seen many times. The chain employs TRBV27 and TRBJ1-1; D is uncertain. CDR1 MNHEY and CDR2 SMNVEV come from the germline V gene (reference sequence). The CDR3 spans 13 residues. V was clipped by 1 base and J by 4 bases, with 7 bases between them. This CDR3 reads CASSLYRRTEAFF. CDR3 nucleotide sequence: TGTGCCAGCAGTTTATACCGACGCACTGAAGCTTTCTTT.

This chain uses TRBV5-1 with TRBJ2-1; either TRBD1 or TRBD2 may fit D (5 bases each). The CDR3 loop spans 17 amino acids. The germline V gene has CDR1 SGHRS and CDR2 YFSETQ. Trimming left V 0 bases short and J 0 bases short, with 13 bases between. CDR3: CASSLVGTRSSYNEQFF. The CDR3 nucleotides are TGCGCCAGCAGCTTGGTAGGGACGAGGAGCTCCTACAATGAGCAGTTCTTC. Based on the CDR3 plus reference TRBV5-1 and TRBJ2-1, the full variable domain is KAGVTQTPRYLIKTRGQQVTLSCSPISGHRSVSWYQQTPGQGLQFLFEYFSETQRNKGNFPGRFSGRQFSNSRSEMNVSTLELGDSALYLCASSLVGTRSSYNEQFFGPGTRLTVL.

V and J are TRBV2 and TRBJ2-6; 10 bases fit TRBD1. Germline lookup yields CDR1 SNHLY and CDR2 FYNNEI. The V and J ends lost 3 bases and 0 bases, in that order; junction bases with no gene match: 8. This CDR3 comprises 19 residues. The DNA for the CDR3 is TGTGCCAGCAGTGAGGGCCGGAGACAGGGGGCCTCTGGGGCCAACGTCCTGACTTTC. Its protein is CASSEGRRQGASGANVLTF. Using reference TRBV2 and TRBJ2-6 for the parts outside the CDR3, the full variable domain is EPEVTQTPSHQVTQMGQEVILRCVPISNHLYFYWYRQILGQKVEFLVSFYNNEISEKSEIFDDQFSVERPDGSNFTLKIRSTKLEDSAMYFCASSEGRRQGASGANVLTFGAGSRLTVL.

V usage is TRBV5-1 and J usage is TRBJ1-3, with TRBD1 matching 7 bases. The CDR3 length is 15 residues. Trimming cost V 0 bases and J 2 bases; bases outside gene matches: 2. The germline gives CDR1 SGHRS, CDR2 YFSETQ. The CDR3 loop reads CASSLAGTAGNTIYF. The CDR3, as DNA: TGCGCCAGCAGCTTGGCGGGGACAGCTGGAAACACCATATATTTT.

This chain uses TRBV28 with TRBJ1-2; no definite D call. The CDR3 runs 12 residues. Germline assignment: CDR1 MDHEN and CDR2 SYDVKM. V lost 2 bases to trimming and J lost 4 bases, with 5 bases between them. The CDR3 nucleotides are TGTGCCAGCAGTTTAGGATCCTATGGCTACACCTTC. Translating it yields CASSLGSYGYTF.

The chain combines TRBV3-1 (or the pseudogene TRBV3-2) with TRBJ1-4, with a weak D call TRBD1 (5 bases). V was pared by 4 bases and J by 8 bases, with 14 bases between. CDR1 and CDR2 from the germline V gene are LGHDT and YNNKEL (reference sequence). The CDR3 runs 14 residues. The CDR3 nucleotides are TGTGCCAGCAGCCGGGGCCGAGTACGCGAAAAACTGTTTTTT. Its translation is CASSRGRVREKLFF.